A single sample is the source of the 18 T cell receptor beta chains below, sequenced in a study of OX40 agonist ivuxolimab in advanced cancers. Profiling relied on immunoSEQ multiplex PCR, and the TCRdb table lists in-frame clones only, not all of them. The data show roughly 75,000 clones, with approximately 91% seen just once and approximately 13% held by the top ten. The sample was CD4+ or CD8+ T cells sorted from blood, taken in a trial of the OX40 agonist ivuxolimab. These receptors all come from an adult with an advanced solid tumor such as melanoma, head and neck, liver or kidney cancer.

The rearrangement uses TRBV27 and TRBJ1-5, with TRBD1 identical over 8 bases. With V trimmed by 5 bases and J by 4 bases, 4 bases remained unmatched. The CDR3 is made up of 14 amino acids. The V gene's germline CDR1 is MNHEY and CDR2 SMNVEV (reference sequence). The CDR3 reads CASSLTGANQPQHF. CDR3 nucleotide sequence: TGTGCCAGCAGTCTGACAGGGGCAAATCAGCCCCAGCATTTT.

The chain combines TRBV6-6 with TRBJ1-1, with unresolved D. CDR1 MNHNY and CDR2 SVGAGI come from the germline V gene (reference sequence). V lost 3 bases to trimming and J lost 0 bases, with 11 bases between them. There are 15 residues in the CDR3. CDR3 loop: CASSYLAAMNTEAFF. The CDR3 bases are TGTGCCAGCAGTTATTTGGCCGCCATGAACACTGAAGCTTTCTTT.

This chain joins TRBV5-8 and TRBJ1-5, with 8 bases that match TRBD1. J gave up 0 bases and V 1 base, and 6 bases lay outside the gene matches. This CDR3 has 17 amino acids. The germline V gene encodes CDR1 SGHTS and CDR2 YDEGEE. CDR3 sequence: CASSLQGASDSNQPQHF. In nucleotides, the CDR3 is TGTGCCAGCAGCTTGCAGGGGGCTAGTGATAGCAATCAGCCCCAGCATTTT.

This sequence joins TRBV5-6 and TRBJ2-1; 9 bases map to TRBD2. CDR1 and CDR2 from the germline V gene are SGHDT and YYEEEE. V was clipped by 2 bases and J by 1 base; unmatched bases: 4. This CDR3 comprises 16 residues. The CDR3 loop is CASSFASGKSYNEQFF. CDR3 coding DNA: TGTGCCAGCAGCTTTGCTAGCGGGAAGTCCTACAATGAGCAGTTCTTC.

Here the CDR3 DNA reads TGTGCCAGCAGCCAAGCCCAAGACGGGACCGCCGGGGAGCTGTTTTTT. Protein: CASSQAQDGTAGELFF. This sequence joins TRBV7-9 and TRBJ2-2, with D possibly being TRBD1 or TRBD2 (5 bases each). This CDR3 has 16 amino acids. The germline CDR1 and CDR2 sequences are SEHNR and FQNEAQ (reference sequence). Trimming stripped 5 bases from V and 6 bases from J, with 19 bases between.

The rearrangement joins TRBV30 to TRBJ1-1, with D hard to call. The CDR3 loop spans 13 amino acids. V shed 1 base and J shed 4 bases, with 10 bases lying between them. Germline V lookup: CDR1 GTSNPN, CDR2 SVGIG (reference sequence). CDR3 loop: CAWSASWGTEAFF. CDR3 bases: TGTGCCTGGAGTGCAAGCTGGGGCACTGAAGCTTTCTTT.

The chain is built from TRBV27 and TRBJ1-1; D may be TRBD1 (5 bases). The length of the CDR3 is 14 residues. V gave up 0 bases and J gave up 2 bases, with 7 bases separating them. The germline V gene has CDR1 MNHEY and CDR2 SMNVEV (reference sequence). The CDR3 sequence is CASSLSRGNTEAFF. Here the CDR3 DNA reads TGTGCCAGCAGTTTATCGAGGGGTAACACTGAAGCTTTCTTT.

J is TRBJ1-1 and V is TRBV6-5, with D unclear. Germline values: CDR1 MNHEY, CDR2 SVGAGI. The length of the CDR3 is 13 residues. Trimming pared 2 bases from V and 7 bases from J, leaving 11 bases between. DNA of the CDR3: TGTGCCAGCAGTTACAGTTGGCAGAGTGAAGCTTTCTTT. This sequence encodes CASSYSWQSEAFF.

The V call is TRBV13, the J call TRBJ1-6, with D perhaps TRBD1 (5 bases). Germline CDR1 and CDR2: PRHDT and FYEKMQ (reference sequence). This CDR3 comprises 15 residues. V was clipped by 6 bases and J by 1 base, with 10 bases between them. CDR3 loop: CASSFRVSYNSPLHF. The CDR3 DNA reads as TGTGCCAGCAGTTTCAGGGTTTCCTATAATTCACCCCTCCACTTT.

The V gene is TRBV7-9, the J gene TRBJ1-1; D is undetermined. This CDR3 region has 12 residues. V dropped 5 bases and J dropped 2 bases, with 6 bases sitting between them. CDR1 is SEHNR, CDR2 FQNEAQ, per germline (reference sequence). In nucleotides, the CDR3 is TGTGCCAGCAGCCGAACAAACACTGAAGCTTTCTTT. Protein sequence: CASSRTNTEAFF.

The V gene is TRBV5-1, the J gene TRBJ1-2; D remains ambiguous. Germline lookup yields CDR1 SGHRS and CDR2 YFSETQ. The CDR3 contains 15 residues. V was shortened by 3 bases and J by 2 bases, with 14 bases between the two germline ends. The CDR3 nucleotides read TGCGCCAGCAGCTCCGTTACTAGCAGCAACTATGGCTACACCTTC. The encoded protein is CASSSVTSSNYGYTF.

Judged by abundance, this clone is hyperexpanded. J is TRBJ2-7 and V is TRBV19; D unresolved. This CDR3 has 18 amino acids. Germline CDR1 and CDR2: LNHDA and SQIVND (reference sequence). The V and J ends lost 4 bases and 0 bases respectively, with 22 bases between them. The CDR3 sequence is CASSSSASSALSSYEQYF. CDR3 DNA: TGTGCCAGTAGTAGTTCCGCCAGTTCAGCCCTAAGCTCCTACGAGCAGTACTTC.

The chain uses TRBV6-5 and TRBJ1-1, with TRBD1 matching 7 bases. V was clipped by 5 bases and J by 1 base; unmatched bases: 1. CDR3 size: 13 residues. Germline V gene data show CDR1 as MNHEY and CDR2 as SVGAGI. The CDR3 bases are TGTGCCAGCAGTCGGGACAGGAACACTGAAGCTTTCTTT. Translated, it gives CASSRDRNTEAFF.

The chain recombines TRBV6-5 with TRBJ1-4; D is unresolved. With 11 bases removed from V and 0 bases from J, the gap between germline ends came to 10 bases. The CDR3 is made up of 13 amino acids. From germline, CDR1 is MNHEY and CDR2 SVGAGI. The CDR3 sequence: CAVKGSTNEKLFF. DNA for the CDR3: TGTGCCGTGAAGGGTTCAACTAATGAAAAACTGTTTTTT.

The CDR3 nucleotides read TGCGCCAGCAGCTTGGAAGGGGGCTATGGCTACACCTTC. It translates to CASSLEGGYGYTF. The chain is built from TRBV5-1 and TRBJ1-2, with D perhaps TRBD1 (6 bases). V lost 0 bases and J 4 bases, leaving 7 bases between the germline ends. CDR1 SGHRS and CDR2 YFSETQ come from the germline V gene. This CDR3 spans 13 amino acids.

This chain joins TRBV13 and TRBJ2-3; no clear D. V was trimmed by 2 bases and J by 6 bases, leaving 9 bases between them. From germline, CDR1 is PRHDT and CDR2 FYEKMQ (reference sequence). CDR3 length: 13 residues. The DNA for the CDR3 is TGTGCCAGCAGCTTAATCGGGCGGGATACGCAGTATTTT. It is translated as CASSLIGRDTQYF.

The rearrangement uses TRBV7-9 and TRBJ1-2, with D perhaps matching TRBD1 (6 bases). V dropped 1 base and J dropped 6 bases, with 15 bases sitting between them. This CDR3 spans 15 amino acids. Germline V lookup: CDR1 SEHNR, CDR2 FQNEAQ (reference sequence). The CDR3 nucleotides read TGTGCCAGCAGCTTAGACGGGGGGCGGAAAAATGGCTACACCTTC. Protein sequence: CASSLDGGRKNGYTF.

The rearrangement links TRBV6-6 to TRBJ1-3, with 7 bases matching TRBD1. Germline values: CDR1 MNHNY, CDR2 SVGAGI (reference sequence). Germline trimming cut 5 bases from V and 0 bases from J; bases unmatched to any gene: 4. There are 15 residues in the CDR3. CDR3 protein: CASSRQGSSGNTIYF. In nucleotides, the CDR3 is TGTGCCAGCAGTCGACAGGGAAGCTCTGGAAACACCATATATTTT.